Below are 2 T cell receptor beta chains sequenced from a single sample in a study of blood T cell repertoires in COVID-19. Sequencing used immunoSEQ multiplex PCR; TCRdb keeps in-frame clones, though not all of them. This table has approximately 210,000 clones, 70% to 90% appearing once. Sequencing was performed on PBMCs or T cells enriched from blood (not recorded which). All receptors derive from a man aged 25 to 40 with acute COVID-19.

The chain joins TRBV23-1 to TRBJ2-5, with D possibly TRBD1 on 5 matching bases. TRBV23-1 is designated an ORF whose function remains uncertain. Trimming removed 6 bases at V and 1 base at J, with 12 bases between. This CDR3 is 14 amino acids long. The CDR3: CASSRKQVQETQYF. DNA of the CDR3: TGCGCCAGCAGCCGTAAACAGGTCCAAGAGACCCAGTACTTC.

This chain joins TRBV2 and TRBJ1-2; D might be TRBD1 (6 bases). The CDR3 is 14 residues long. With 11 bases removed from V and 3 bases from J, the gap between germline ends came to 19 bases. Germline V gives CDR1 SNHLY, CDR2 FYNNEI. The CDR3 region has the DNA TGTGCCGTATATCGGGGGGCGGTGGACTATGGCTACACCTTC. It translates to CAVYRGAVDYGYTF.